Below, one T cell receptor (beta chain) is given with its context. The data were taken from a study of blood T cell repertoires in COVID-19. From germline, CDR1 is MNHEY and CDR2 SMNVEV (reference sequence). With 0 bases removed from V and 4 bases from J, the gap between germline ends came to 9 bases. This CDR3 has 14 amino acids. Some clones are missing from TCRdb's copy, which holds only in-frame ones; the method was immunoSEQ multiplex PCR. The sample includes some 150,000 clones, approximately 87% of them seen just once. The chain has TRBV27 and TRBJ1-2, with a possible D match to TRBD1 (5 bases). The source material was PBMCs or T cells enriched from blood (not recorded which). The sequence was collected from a woman younger than 45 with acute COVID-19. The CDR3 DNA reads as TGTGCCAGCAGTTTATCCCGGGACTCCTATGGCTACACCTTC. Its translation: CASSLSRDSYGYTF.